The 23 T cell receptor beta chains below come from one sample, sequenced in a study of graft-versus-host responses after intestinal transplantation. The antigens these receptors bind are not known. Profiling relied on immunoSEQ multiplex PCR, and the TCRdb table lists in-frame clones only, not all of them. The sample records roughly 110,000 clones, roughly 92% being singletons. Source: unstimulated CD4+ T cells sorted from spleen or lymph node cells, taken before transplant. These receptors all come from a human donor who was the organ donor for an intestinal transplant.

This chain joins TRBV11-2 and TRBJ2-3, with TRBD2 matching over 8 bases. The CDR3 runs 16 residues. With 5 bases clipped from V and 7 bases from J, the junction kept 14 bases outside the gene matches. Per the germline V gene, CDR1 is SGHAT and CDR2 is FQNNGV. The CDR3 DNA reads TGTGCCAGCAGCCTACTGAGCGGGAGTATTGCTTATACGCAGTATTTT. It yields the protein CASSLLSGSIAYTQYF.

The J gene is TRBJ2-2, the V gene TRBV4-2; D is uncertain. CDR1 and CDR2 (germline): LGHNA, YNFKEQ. This CDR3 has 14 residues. V lost 0 bases to trimming and J lost 5 bases, with 7 bases between them. In DNA form, the CDR3 reads TGTGCCAGCAGCCAAGAGAGGCCAACCGGGGAGCTGTTTTTT. Protein sequence: CASSQERPTGELFF.

In its sample, this clone was seen a few times. Other DNA sequences in the same sample also yield this CDR3. The J gene is TRBJ2-5, the V gene TRBV7-2, with D unresolved. V was pared by 0 bases and J by 4 bases, with 0 bases between. The CDR3 is 11 amino acids. Germline CDR1 SGHTA, CDR2 FQGNSA. CDR3 nucleotide sequence: TGTGCCAGCAGCTTAGCAGAGACCCAGTACTTC. It translates to CASSLAETQYF.

The chain joins TRBV11-2 to TRBJ1-2; D perhaps matches TRBD1 (5 bases). Trimming shortened V by 5 bases and J by 4 bases, and 17 bases separated the two germline ends. CDR3 length equals 15 residues. Germline CDR1 reads SGHAT; CDR2 reads FQNNGV. The CDR3 spells CASSPTGGGSYGYTF. CDR3 DNA sequence: TGTGCCAGCAGCCCCACCGGCGGGGGAAGCTATGGCTACACCTTC. Supplemented by reference TRBV11-2 and TRBJ1-2, the full variable domain reads EAGVAQSPRYKIIEKRQSVAFWCNPISGHATLYWYQQILGQGPKLLIQFQNNGVVDDSQLPKDRFSAERLKGVDSTLKIQPAKLEDSAVYLCASSPTGGGSYGYTFGSGTRLTVV.

This chain joins TRBV5-8 and TRBJ1-4; D remains unclear. The CDR3 extends over 15 amino acids. The V end was cut by 0 bases, the J end by 0 bases, with 6 bases between. Germline values: CDR1 SGHTS, CDR2 YDEGEE. CDR3 DNA: TGTGCCAGCAGCTTGGGAGGATCAACTAATGAAAAACTGTTTTTT. Translated: CASSLGGSTNEKLFF.

V usage is TRBV12-2 and J usage is TRBJ2-3. TRBV12-2 is a pseudogene locus. The CDR3 totals 13 residues. The CDR3 sequence: CASRLYSTDTQYF. The CDR3 DNA is TGTGCAAGTCGCTTATATTCGACGGATACGCAGTATTTT.

J is TRBJ1-1 and V is TRBV11-2, with D possibly TRBD1 on 5 matching bases. There are 14 residues in the CDR3. The germline gives CDR1 SGHAT, CDR2 FQNNGV. Trimming pared 2 bases from V and 1 base from J, leaving 8 bases between. The CDR3 coding sequence is TGTGCCAGCAGCTTAAGGGGTGGGAACACTGAAGCTTTCTTT. Protein product: CASSLRGGNTEAFF.

This clone is a singleton in its sample. This chain joins TRBV6-5 and TRBJ2-7; the match to TRBD1 covers 8 bases. The ends lost 8 bases at V and 6 bases at J; junction bases unmatched: 12. CDR1 and CDR2 (germline): MNHEY, SVGAGI. This CDR3 is built from 14 residues. The CDR3 here is CASGFQGALSEQYF. The CDR3 region has the DNA TGTGCCAGCGGATTCCAGGGGGCGCTATCCGAGCAGTACTTC.

V and J are TRBV6-1 and TRBJ1-2, with D possibly matching TRBD1 (6 bases). Between the trimmed V and J ends, which lost 8 bases and 8 bases, there was a span of 18 bases. This CDR3 has 13 residues. Germline CDR1 MNHNS, CDR2 SASEGT. The CDR3 coding sequence is TGTGCCAGCGGGGCTCACAGGGACCAAGGCTACACCTTC. It codes for CASGAHRDQGYTF.

V is TRBV18 and J is TRBJ1-1; no definite D call. This CDR3 spans 14 amino acids. Trimming left V 2 bases short and J 1 base short, with 8 bases between. CDR1 is KGHSH, CDR2 LQKENI, per germline. The CDR3 loop reads CASSPTRGNTEAFF. CDR3 nucleotides: TGTGCCAGCTCACCAACCCGGGGGAACACTGAAGCTTTCTTT.

The chain combines TRBV6-1 with TRBJ1-2; the D gene is possibly TRBD1 (5 bases). CDR3 length equals 14 residues. Trimming cost V 5 bases and J 3 bases, with 13 bases left between them. Germline V gene lookup returns CDR1 MNHNS and CDR2 SASEGT. The CDR3 DNA sequence: TGTGCCAGCAGTCTTTCCGAGGGGTACTATGGCTACACCTTC. Translated: CASSLSEGYYGYTF.

V gene TRBV6-6 combines with J gene TRBJ2-7; TRBD2 agrees at 8 bases. The CDR3 is made up of 15 amino acids. Trimming took 8 bases from V and 0 from J; bases not matched to a gene: 9. CDR1 is MNHNY and CDR2 is SVGAGI in the germline V gene (reference sequence). The CDR3: CASSRGSGVSYEQYF. CDR3 sequence (DNA): TGTGCCAGCTCGAGGGGTAGCGGGGTCTCCTACGAGCAGTACTTC.

J is TRBJ1-2 and V is TRBV10-2; TRBD1 matches 7 bases. J lost 4 bases, V lost 6 bases, and 8 bases had no gene match. This CDR3 region has 14 residues. Germline CDR1 WSHSY, CDR2 SAAADI. The CDR3, as DNA: TGCGCCAGCAGAAGGACAGGTCGTACCTATGGCTACACCTTC. Its protein is CASRRTGRTYGYTF.

This clone occurred once. J is TRBJ2-6 and V is TRBV4-2, with D possibly matching TRBD2 (7 bases). Germline V lookup: CDR1 LGHNA, CDR2 YNFKEQ. V was pared by 1 base and J by 3 bases, with 19 bases between. CDR3 length: 19 residues. The CDR3 is CASSQVLAGASVGANVLTF. CDR3 in DNA: TGTGCCAGCAGCCAAGTCCTGGCGGGGGCGTCGGTTGGGGCCAACGTCCTGACTTTC.

The genes are TRBV12-5 and TRBJ2-2; D is perhaps TRBD1 (6 bases). The germline gives CDR1 LGHNT, CDR2 FRNRAP. Trimming shortened V by 6 bases and J by 6 bases, and 11 bases separated the two germline ends. The CDR3 has 13 residues. DNA of the CDR3: TGTGCTAGTGGCACAGGGTTCCCCGGGGAGCTGTTTTTT. Translating it yields CASGTGFPGELFF.

The table lists this clone with a count of one. V is TRBV2 and J is TRBJ1-2, with D uncertain. The CDR3 covers 13 residues. V was trimmed by 6 bases and J by 8 bases, leaving 16 bases between them. CDR1 is SNHLY, CDR2 FYNNEI, per germline. The CDR3 protein is CASSADWSAGYTF. The CDR3 region has the DNA TGTGCCAGCAGCGCGGACTGGTCGGCCGGCTACACCTTC.

The rearrangement uses TRBV10-3 and TRBJ2-1; maybe TRBD2 (6 bases). The CDR3 length is 13 residues. Trimming took 11 bases from V and 4 from J, leaving 15 bases between them. Looked up from germline, CDR1 is ENHRY and CDR2 is SYGVKD. The CDR3 region has the DNA TGTGCCGCCCAAGCGGGTGATTACAATGAGCAGTTCTTC. Translation: CAAQAGDYNEQFF.

The CDR3 sequence: CAWSVGINSNYGYTF. The CDR3 DNA follows: TGTGCCTGGAGTGTAGGGATTAATTCTAACTATGGCTACACCTTC. This sequence joins TRBV30 and TRBJ1-2; D is unresolved. Per germline, CDR1 GTSNPN and CDR2 SVGIG (reference sequence). Trimming left V 0 bases short and J 0 bases short, with 11 bases between. The CDR3 length is 15 residues.

The V call is TRBV19, the J call TRBJ1-1; no reliable D call. Trimming took 6 bases from V and 2 from J, leaving 10 bases between them. There are 13 residues in the CDR3. Germline-derived CDR1 and CDR2 are LNHDA and SQIVND (reference sequence). CDR3 loop: CASRRAKNTEAFF. CDR3 nucleotide sequence: TGTGCCAGTAGAAGGGCGAAAAACACTGAAGCTTTCTTT.

The chain links TRBV7-2 to TRBJ2-3, with D maybe TRBD1 (6 bases). Germline V lookup: CDR1 SGHTA, CDR2 FQGNSA. The V gene lost 5 bases and the J gene lost 2 bases, with 11 bases spanning the gap. The CDR3 spans 14 residues. CDR3 sequence: CASSPGTHTDTQYF. CDR3 DNA: TGTGCCAGCAGCCCCGGGACACACACAGATACGCAGTATTTT. Full variable domain (outside the CDR3, taken from reference TRBV7-2 and TRBJ2-3): GAGVSQSPSNKVTEKGKDVELRCDPISGHTALYWYRQSLGQGLEFLIYFQGNSAPDKSGLPSDRFSAERTGGSVSTLTIQRTQQEDSAVYLCASSPGTHTDTQYFGPGTRLTVL.

The V gene is TRBV4-1, the J gene TRBJ1-4; D unresolved. The CDR3 contains 14 residues. Trimming took off 0 bases at V and 7 bases at J, with 9 bases between the two ends. CDR1 and CDR2 (germline): MGHRA, YSYEKL. The CDR3 DNA sequence: TGCGCCAGCAGCCAAGATTGGAGCGCTGAAAAACTGTTTTTT. It codes for CASSQDWSAEKLFF.

CDR3 in amino acids: CASSLEQGVRETF. DNA for the CDR3: TGTGCCAGCAGCTTGGAGCAGGGAGTAAGGGAAACCTTC. V and J are TRBV5-5 and TRBJ1-2, with a possible D match to TRBD1 (5 bases). CDR3 length equals 13 residues. V was cut by 0 bases and J by 14 bases, with 17 bases left in between. CDR1 is SGHKS and CDR2 is YYEKEE in the germline V gene (reference sequence).

The rearrangement joins TRBV2 to TRBJ1-4; TRBD1 matches 9 bases. After removal of 7 bases from V and 6 bases from J, the junction contained 3 bases not matched to a gene. CDR1 is SNHLY, CDR2 FYNNEI, per germline. The CDR3 extends over 13 amino acids. The DNA of the CDR3 is TGTGCCAGCACGGACAGGGGTTATGAAAAACTGTTTTTT. It translates to CASTDRGYEKLFF.